The text below deals with one TCR beta chain. Its antigen is not known. This entry is derived from a study of cytomegalovirus exposure and HLA in healthy donors. Germline V gene sequence: CDR1 SGHTA, CDR2 FQGTGA. This CDR3 contains 16 residues. The V end lost 6 bases, the J end lost 0 bases, and 15 bases lay between the germline ends. It was with 60 Vbeta and 13 Jbeta primers that the PCR ran. Generated by immunoSEQ multiplex PCR, the TCRdb table keeps only in-frame clones and is missing some. The table shows 90,000 or so clones, with about 69% occurring only once. Study-wide points: The classifier reportedly diagnosed cytomegalovirus status with high sensitivity and specificity. Researchers catalogued about 160 TCR beta chains as cytomegalovirus-associated. Upon later analysis, TCR association rates were observed to vary by HLA locus, being highest for DRB1 and lowest for HLA-C.

The chain is built from TRBV7-3 and TRBJ2-1, with D perhaps TRBD2 (6 bases). Input material: PBMCs. The source of this sequence is a woman aged 18-29 years in good health and CMV-seropositive. CDR3 nucleotide sequence: TGTGCCAGCAGAGATAGACTAGTTCTCTCCTACAATGAGCAGTTCTTC. Translating gives CASRDRLVLSYNEQFF.